This is a list of T cell receptor beta chains from one sample in a study of shared clonotypes between healthy human individuals. Clones were sequenced by immunoSEQ multiplex PCR, and TCRdb holds only the in-frame ones, with some missing. There are 2 million to 2.5 million clones in the sample; around 90% occur only once, and about 0.36% lies in the top ten. Material for sequencing was naive CD4+ T cells from PBMCs. The source is a man between 18 and 35 years old in good health. Some clones in this sample may be carry-over from other donors' samples. Both conserved end residues are part of each CDR3. A D gene is named only where the DNA matches it firmly. Part of the rows lack a size; the others show once, few, many or a class for expanded clones.

d_call clone_size j_call v_call cdr3_nt cdr3_aa
- - TRBJ1-1 TRBV6-6 TGTGCCAGCAATCCACGGACGGTGAACACTGAAGCTTTCTTT CASNPRTVNTEAFF
- - TRBJ1-2 TRBV18 TGTGCCAGCTCACCGGCTACAGGGAGCAACTATGGCTACACCTTC CASSPATGSNYGYTF
TRBD1 few TRBJ1-1 TRBV6-1 TGTGCCACGAAGGGACAGGGGGTCACTGAAGCTTTCTTT CATKGQGVTEAFF
TRBD2 - TRBJ2-1 TRBV29-1 TGCAGCGTCACCGTAGCGGGAGGGCCGTTGAGGAATGAGCAGTTCTTC CSVTVAGGPLRNEQFF
- - TRBJ2-1 TRBV19 TGTGCCAGTAGTAGCGGAACGTACAATGAGCAGTTCTTC CASSSGTYNEQFF
- - TRBJ1-2 TRBV7-3 TGTGCCAGCAGCCTATCACCGACAGAAGTGGTTGGCTACACCTTC CASSLSPTEVVGYTF
- - TRBJ1-5 TRBV4-2 TGTGCCAGCAGCCAAGGTCCCACTGGGGGTGATAGCAATCAGCCCCAGCATTTT CASSQGPTGGDSNQPQHF
- - TRBJ2-1 TRBV29-1 TGCAGCGTTGGAACGTTGAGAGCTGAGCAGTTCTTC CSVGTLRAEQFF
- - TRBJ2-7 TRBV6-1 TGTGCCAGCAGTGAAGAAGGAGGCTACGAGCAGTACTTC CASSEEGGYEQYF
TRBD1 few TRBJ2-7 TRBV27 TGTGCCAGCAGTCTGGGACAGGGAAACTCCTACGAGCAGTACTTC CASSLGQGNSYEQYF
- - TRBJ1-5 TRBV18 TGTGCCAGCTCACAAGGGCAGGGATGGTATCAGCCCCAGCATTTT CASSQGQGWYQPQHF
- - TRBJ2-7 TRBV6-5 TGTGCCAGCAGTTACTCTTTTACCTACGAGCAGTACTTC CASSYSFTYEQYF
- - TRBJ1-3 TRBV5-1 TGCGCCAGCAGCTTGTCAGCACAGTCTGGAAACACCATATATTTT CASSLSAQSGNTIYF
- - TRBJ2-3 TRBV5-1 TGCGCCAGCAGCTTGGTTGGCGGCTCAGATACGCAGTATTTT CASSLVGGSDTQYF
TRBD2 - TRBJ2-7 TRBV18 TGTGCCAGCTCCTCGGGAGGGACCTACGAGCAGTACTTC CASSSGGTYEQYF
- - TRBJ2-3 TRBV29-1 TGCAGCGTTGAAATTGGTGGGATCCGGGGGTATTTT CSVEIGGIRGYF
TRBD2 - TRBJ2-1 TRBV9 TGTGCCAGCAGCGTAGACGGGGGAGGGTTGGGTTTGCAGTTCTTC CASSVDGGGLGLQFF
TRBD1 - TRBJ1-1 TRBV27 TGTGCCAGCAGTTTAGCCCGTAGGGGTGCAGGGGGAACTGAAGCTTTCTTT CASSLARRGAGGTEAFF
- few TRBJ1-4 TRBV4-1 TGCGCCAGCAGCCAAGTGGGTGAAAAACTGTTTTTT CASSQVGEKLFF
TRBD2 - TRBJ2-3 TRBV2 TGTGCCAGCAGTGAAGAAGGCCTAGCGGGAGGGTCAGATACGCAGTATTTT CASSEEGLAGGSDTQYF
TRBD2 - TRBJ2-7 TRBV28 TGTGCCAGCAGTTCCGGGACTAGCGGGAGGGCCTCGTACGAGCAGTACTTC CASSSGTSGRASYEQYF
- once TRBJ1-2 TRBV15 TGTGCCACCAGCAGAGCGCGAGGGGCTAACTATGGCTACACCTTC CATSRARGANYGYTF
TRBD2 - TRBJ2-7 TRBV28 TGTGCCAGCAGTGCTGCGGGGGGACTAGCGGGCGAGCAGTACTTC CASSAAGGLAGEQYF
TRBD1 - TRBJ1-2 TRBV6-1 TGTGCCAGCAGTGAACCGGGACAGGGGAGCTATGGCTACACCTTC CASSEPGQGSYGYTF
- - TRBJ1-5 TRBV6-1 TGTGCCAGCAGTTTCTTGGGGGATAGCAATCAGCCCCAGCATTTT CASSFLGDSNQPQHF
TRBD2 - TRBJ2-7 TRBV27 TGTGCCAGCCGGACGCCGGGACTAGCGGGAGGGTGGTTGTACTTC CASRTPGLAGGWLYF
- - TRBJ1-5 TRBV6-1 TGTGCCAGCAGTGAAGCTTTAGGTCAGCCCCAGCATTTT CASSEALGQPQHF
TRBD2 - TRBJ2-7 TRBV28 TGTGCCAGCGAGACTAGCGGGATAGCCGGCTACGAGCAGTACTTC CASETSGIAGYEQYF
- - TRBJ2-3 TRBV18 TGTGCCAGCTCACCACGGTCAGATACGCAGTATTTT CASSPRSDTQYF
- - TRBJ1-4 TRBV5-6 TGTGCCAGCAGCCACCGACAGTGGCGTGAAAAACTGTTTTTT CASSHRQWREKLFF
- once TRBJ2-1 TRBV7-8 TGTGCCAGCAGCCCAGACCTAGGGAGCTCCTACAATGAGCAGTTCTTC CASSPDLGSSYNEQFF